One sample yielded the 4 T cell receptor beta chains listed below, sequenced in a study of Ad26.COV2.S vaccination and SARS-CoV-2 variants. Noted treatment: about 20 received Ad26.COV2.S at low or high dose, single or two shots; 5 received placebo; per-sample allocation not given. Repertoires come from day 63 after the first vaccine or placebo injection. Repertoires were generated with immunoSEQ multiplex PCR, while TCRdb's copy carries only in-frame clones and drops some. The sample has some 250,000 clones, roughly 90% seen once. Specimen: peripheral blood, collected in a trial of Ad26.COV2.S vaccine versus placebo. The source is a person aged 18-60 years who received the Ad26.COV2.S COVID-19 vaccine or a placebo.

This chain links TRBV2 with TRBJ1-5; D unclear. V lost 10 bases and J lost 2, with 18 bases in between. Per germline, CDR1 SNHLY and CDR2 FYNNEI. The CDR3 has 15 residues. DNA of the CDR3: TGTGCCACCACAACTGGACTAGCGGGCAATCAGCCCCAGCATTTT. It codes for CATTTGLAGNQPQHF.

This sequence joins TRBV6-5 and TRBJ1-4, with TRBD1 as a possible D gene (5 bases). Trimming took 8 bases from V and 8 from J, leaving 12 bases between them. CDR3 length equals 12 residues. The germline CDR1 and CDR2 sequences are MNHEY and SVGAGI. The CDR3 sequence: CASARVREKLFF. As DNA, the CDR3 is TGTGCCAGCGCCAGGGTTCGAGAAAAACTGTTTTTT.

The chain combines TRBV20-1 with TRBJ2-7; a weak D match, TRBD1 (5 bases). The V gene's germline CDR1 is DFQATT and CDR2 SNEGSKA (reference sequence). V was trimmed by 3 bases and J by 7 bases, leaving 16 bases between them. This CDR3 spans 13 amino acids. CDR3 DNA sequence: TGCAGTGCTAGTGGGTCGGCAGGGCGAGAGCAGTACTTC. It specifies CSASGSAGREQYF.

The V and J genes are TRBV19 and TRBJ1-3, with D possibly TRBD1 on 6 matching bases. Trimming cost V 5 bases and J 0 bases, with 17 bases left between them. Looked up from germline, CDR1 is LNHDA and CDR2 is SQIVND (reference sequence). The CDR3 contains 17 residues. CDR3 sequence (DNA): TGTGCCAGTAGTCTCCGTGGAGGGGGACTCTCTGGAAACACCATATATTTT. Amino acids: CASSLRGGGLSGNTIYF.